Shown below are 29 T cell receptor beta chains from a single sample sequenced in a study of identical twins. TCRdb ran MiXCR on the 5' RACE reads and lists one entry per CDR3 protein. The table includes under 450,000 distinct CDR3 sequences, under 20% detected once. Source material: naive T cells sorted from blood. These receptors all come from a man aged 45-65 years in good health.

The table lists this clonotype with a few counts. The chain couples TRBV10-2 to TRBJ1-5; D uncertain. Per the germline V gene, CDR1 is WSHSY and CDR2 is SAAADI. Trimming stripped 3 bases from V and 3 bases from J, with 6 bases between. The CDR3 consists of 13 residues. Written as DNA, the CDR3 is TGCGCCAGCAGTGAAGAAATCAATCAGCCCCAGCATTTT. It is translated as CASSEEINQPQHF.

V is TRBV10-2 and J is TRBJ2-1; TRBD2 matches at 13 bases. V dropped 1 base and J dropped 10; count of bases not matched to a gene: 7. Germline CDR1 reads WSHSY; CDR2 reads SAAADI. CDR3 length equals 16 residues. The CDR3 sequence is CASSEFWTSGRGEQFF. The CDR3 nucleotides read TGCGCCAGCAGTGAGTTTTGGACTAGCGGGAGAGGGGAGCAGTTCTTC.

The chain joins TRBV10-3 to TRBJ2-5; D could derive from TRBD1 or TRBD2 (6 bases each). V lost 0 bases and J 3 bases, leaving 11 bases between the germline ends. The CDR3 length is 15 residues. Germline V lookup: CDR1 ENHRY, CDR2 SYGVKD. The chain's CDR3 is CAISESTGRKETQYF. Here the CDR3 DNA reads TGTGCCATCAGTGAGTCAACAGGGAGGAAAGAGACCCAGTACTTC.

The rearrangement links TRBV20-1 to TRBJ1-1; D not certain. Looked up from germline, CDR1 is DFQATT and CDR2 is SNEGSKA (reference sequence). The CDR3 loop spans 12 amino acids. Trimming shortened V by 3 bases and J by 4 bases, and 9 bases separated the two germline ends. CDR3 protein: CSASGLSTEAFF. The CDR3 bases are TGCAGTGCTAGCGGGCTTAGCACTGAAGCTTTCTTT.

The chain couples TRBV6-1 to TRBJ2-3; D could derive from TRBD1 or TRBD2 (5 bases each). Germline CDR1 and CDR2: MNHNS and SASEGT. The CDR3 contains 15 residues. V gave up 7 bases and J gave up 5 bases, with 19 bases separating them. CDR3 amino acids: CASKRDPTLGDTQYF. CDR3 in DNA: TGTGCCAGCAAACGGGACCCCACTCTGGGAGATACGCAGTATTTT.

The sample holds a few counts of this clonotype. The V call is TRBV4-3, the J call TRBJ2-3, with 9 bases matching TRBD1. The CDR3 extends over 16 amino acids. Germline lookup yields CDR1 LGHNA and CDR2 YSLEER. The junction had 6 bases not matched to a gene; V was cut back by 2 bases and J by 3 bases. In DNA form, the CDR3 reads TGCGCCAGCAGCCAATCCGGGACAGGGTTGACAGATACGCAGTATTTT. Its protein is CASSQSGTGLTDTQYF.

In this sample, this clonotype turned up a few times. The CDR3: CASSLVRGAGTEAFF. In nucleotides, the CDR3 is TGTGCCAGCAGCTTAGTGAGGGGGGCCGGCACTGAAGCTTTCTTT. The rearrangement uses TRBV7-9 and TRBJ1-1; weak D call: TRBD1 (6 bases). With 1 base removed from V and 4 bases from J, the gap between germline ends came to 13 bases. The CDR3 spans 15 residues. CDR1 is SEHNR, CDR2 FQNEAQ, per germline (reference sequence).

This chain uses TRBV28 with TRBJ1-2, with D perhaps TRBD1 (5 bases). V was shortened by 3 bases and J by 3 bases, with 8 bases between the two germline ends. The CDR3 is made up of 13 amino acids. Germline V gives CDR1 MDHEN, CDR2 SYDVKM. In nucleotides, the CDR3 is TGTGCCAGCAGTTTTGACAGCTACTATGGCTACACCTTC. It yields the protein CASSFDSYYGYTF.

CDR3 bases: TGTGCCAGCAGCCTTCGGGACCGTACCACCTACGAGCAGTACTTC. Translating it yields CASSLRDRTTYEQYF. The genes are TRBV21-1 and TRBJ2-7; the listed D gene, TRBD1, was not tested against the DNA. TRBV21-1 is a known pseudogene. CDR3 length: 15 amino acids.

The table lists this clonotype with a few counts. The CDR3 spells CASTYGGEGTGELFF. The CDR3 coding sequence is TGTGCCAGCACATATGGGGGGGAAGGAACCGGGGAGCTGTTTTTT. V usage is TRBV27 and J usage is TRBJ2-2, with TRBD2 identical over 7 bases. This CDR3 contains 15 residues. Germline-derived CDR1 and CDR2 are MNHEY and SMNVEV (reference sequence). The J segment lost 5 bases and the V segment lost 7 bases, leaving 10 bases of the junction unmatched.

The chain is built from TRBV12-3 or TRBV12-4 and TRBJ2-5; D possibly corresponds to TRBD1 (8 bases). V was clipped by 5 bases and J by 5 bases, with 21 bases between them. CDR3 length: 16 residues. CDR3 residues: CASSPRTGTGGETQYF. Here the CDR3 DNA reads TGTGCCAGCAGTCCAAGGACAGGGACGGGGGGCGAGACCCAGTACTTC.

The chain carries TRBV18 and TRBJ2-5; weak D call: TRBD2 (6 bases). The CDR3 covers 13 residues. CDR1 and CDR2 from the germline V gene are KGHSH and LQKENI. Trimming took off 2 bases at V and 2 bases at J, with 6 bases between the two ends. The CDR3, as DNA: TGTGCCAGCTCACCAGCGGGACAAGAGACCCAGTACTTC. Amino acids: CASSPAGQETQYF. Combining the CDR3 with reference TRBV18 and TRBJ2-5 gives the whole variable domain NAGVMQNPRHLVRRRGQEARLRCSPMKGHSHVYWYRQLPEEGLKFMVYLQKENIIDESGMPKERFSAEFPKEGPSILRIQQVVRGDSAAYFCASSPAGQETQYFGPGTRLLVL.

This clonotype occurred many times. The chain joins TRBV11-2 to TRBJ2-5, with 7 bases matching TRBD1. The CDR3 consists of 15 residues. The trim removed 2 bases at V and 2 bases at J, leaving 5 bases unmatched. Germline CDR1 SGHAT, CDR2 FQNNGV. Here the CDR3 DNA reads TGTGCCAGCAGCTTACCAGGACAGGAGCAAGAGACCCAGTACTTC. It codes for CASSLPGQEQETQYF.

This clonotype was observed a handful of times. The chain uses TRBV11-2 and TRBJ2-1, with TRBD2 identical over 12 bases. The ends lost 1 base at V and 9 bases at J; junction bases unmatched: 13. The CDR3 consists of 18 residues. Germline V gene lookup returns CDR1 SGHAT and CDR2 FQNNGV. The CDR3 DNA is TGTGCCAGCAGCTTAGTGGGGCTGGTTCTAGCGGGGGGGGGTGAGCAGTTCTTC. It encodes CASSLVGLVLAGGGEQFF.

The chain links TRBV30 to TRBJ1-4; D is uncertain. The CDR3 is 13 residues long. V lost 5 bases and J 5 bases, leaving 12 bases between the germline ends. Per germline, CDR1 GTSNPN and CDR2 SVGIG (reference sequence). CDR3 DNA: TGTGCCTGGGGGAGGCAGCTAAATGAAAAACTGTTTTTT. Translated, it gives CAWGRQLNEKLFF.

This clonotype was counted a few times. The CDR3 sequence: CASSYQTGTGGHEQFF. DNA of the CDR3: TGTGCCAGCAGTTATCAGACCGGGACAGGGGGGCATGAGCAGTTCTTC. This chain connects TRBV12-3 or TRBV12-4 to TRBJ2-1; 11 nucleotides match TRBD1. The ends lost 4 bases at V and 8 bases at J; junction bases unmatched: 10. The CDR3 consists of 16 residues.

This clonotype was recorded a few times. This chain joins TRBV27 and TRBJ2-2; TRBD1 or TRBD2 may be the D gene (5 bases each). The germline V and J ends were trimmed by 0 bases and 4 bases, with 9 bases remaining between them. This CDR3 comprises 15 residues. Germline lookup yields CDR1 MNHEY and CDR2 SMNVEV (reference sequence). The CDR3: CASSLSGTLTGELFF. Written as DNA, the CDR3 is TGTGCCAGCAGTTTATCGGGGACGCTCACCGGGGAGCTGTTTTTT.

The chain carries TRBV5-6 and TRBJ2-7; 14 bases are a match to TRBD2. J was trimmed by 4 bases and V by 4 bases; bases with no gene match: 10. The CDR3 loop spans 17 amino acids. The germline V gene has CDR1 SGHDT and CDR2 YYEEEE. Written as DNA, the CDR3 is TGTGCCAGCAGCCCGGGCCTCGGACTAGCGGGAGGATACGAGCAGTACTTC. It codes for CASSPGLGLAGGYEQYF. Full variable domain (outside the CDR3, taken from reference TRBV5-6 and TRBJ2-7): DAGVTQSPTHLIKTRGQQVTLRCSPKSGHDTVSWYQQALGQGPQFIFQYYEEEERQRGNFPDRFSGHQFPNYSSELNVNALLLGDSALYLCASSPGLGLAGGYEQYFGPGTRLTVT.

The chain joins TRBV12-3 or TRBV12-4 to TRBJ2-5; 8 bases line up with TRBD2. V was clipped by 6 bases and J by 3 bases; unmatched bases: 9. The CDR3 covers 15 residues. For the CDR3, the DNA is TGTGCCAGCAGCCCTGGGGCGGGGGGAAAAGAGACCCAGTACTTC. Its translation is CASSPGAGGKETQYF.

This chain links TRBV13 with TRBJ2-7; D is perhaps TRBD2 (6 bases). The CDR3 covers 14 residues. Between the trimmed V and J ends, which lost 1 base and 6 bases, there was a span of 13 bases. In germline, CDR1 is PRHDT, CDR2 FYEKMQ (reference sequence). CDR3 DNA: TGTGCCAGCAGCTTAGCAGTGGCGCGGGGCGAGCAGTACTTC. It specifies CASSLAVARGEQYF.

The table lists this clonotype with many counts. The rearrangement links TRBV12-3 or TRBV12-4 to TRBJ2-2; TRBD2 is a possible D gene (6 bases). The CDR3 covers 14 residues. Deletions cut 1 base from V and 6 bases from J, with 9 bases between. CDR3 sequence reads: CASSLDTGAGELFF. The CDR3 nucleotides are TGTGCCAGCAGTTTAGACACGGGGGCCGGGGAGCTGTTTTTT.

The chain couples TRBV14 to TRBJ2-7; maybe TRBD2 (6 bases). The CDR3 is made up of 20 amino acids. Per the germline V gene, CDR1 is SGHDN and CDR2 is FVKESK. The ends were cut back, 4 bases at V and 1 base at J, with 29 bases in the middle. CDR3 sequence: CASSRVRKRLGTGGSYEQYF. Here the CDR3 DNA reads TGTGCCAGCAGCCGAGTCCGCAAGAGACTAGGTACCGGGGGATCCTACGAGCAGTACTTC.

The sample holds many counts of this clonotype. The chain uses TRBV6-2 or TRBV6-3 and TRBJ2-1, with D unclear. CDR1 MNHEY and CDR2 SVGEGT come from the germline V gene. The V and J ends lost 3 bases and 2 bases respectively, with 11 bases between them. The CDR3 loop spans 15 amino acids. Here the CDR3 DNA reads TGTGCCAGCAGTTATCTCCCAGGCGCCTACAATGAGCAGTTCTTC. This gives the protein CASSYLPGAYNEQFF.

The table lists this clonotype with a few counts. V gene TRBV29-1 combines with J gene TRBJ2-1; 7 bases fit TRBD1. From germline, CDR1 is SQVTM and CDR2 ANQGSEA. Trimming cost V 7 bases and J 0 bases; bases outside gene matches: 6. This CDR3 spans 14 amino acids. The CDR3 bases are TGCAGCGCCTTGGGGGACAGCTCCTACAATGAGCAGTTCTTC. Amino acids: CSALGDSSYNEQFF.

The CDR3 is CSVGTATSPYEQYF. CDR3 nucleotide sequence: TGCAGCGTGGGGACAGCCACAAGCCCCTACGAGCAGTACTTC. V usage is TRBV29-1 and J usage is TRBJ2-7, with TRBD1 matching 7 bases. Germline trimming cut 6 bases from V and 2 bases from J; bases unmatched to any gene: 10. Germline-derived CDR1 and CDR2 are SQVTM and ANQGSEA. CDR3 length equals 14 residues.

This clonotype came up many times. The V gene is TRBV19, the J gene TRBJ2-7; 10 positions agree with TRBD1. The V gene's germline CDR1 is LNHDA and CDR2 SQIVND (reference sequence). Trimming cost V 6 bases and J 1 base; bases outside gene matches: 9. CDR3 length equals 16 residues. CDR3 nucleotides: TGTGCCAGTAGCCGACGAGTGGGACAGGGGTCCTACGAGCAGTACTTC. Protein sequence: CASSRRVGQGSYEQYF. Full variable domain (outside the CDR3, taken from reference TRBV19 and TRBJ2-7): DGGITQSPKYLFRKEGQNVTLSCEQNLNHDAMYWYRQDPGQGLRLIYYSQIVNDFQKGDIAEGYSVSREKKESFPLTVTSAQKNPTAFYLCASSRRVGQGSYEQYFGPGTRLTVT.

This clonotype has only a few counts. V gene TRBV12-3 or TRBV12-4 combines with J gene TRBJ2-7, with TRBD2 identical over 12 bases. V trimming: 3 bases; J trimming: 3 bases; junction bases outside the gene matches: 9. CDR3 size: 17 residues. The CDR3 is CASSFSTSGGPIYEQYF. The CDR3 DNA sequence: TGTGCCAGCAGTTTCTCAACTAGCGGGGGGCCTATCTACGAGCAGTACTTC.

V and J are TRBV12-3 or TRBV12-4 and TRBJ1-6; D is possibly TRBD1 (5 bases). This CDR3 is built from 17 residues. V was pared by 6 bases and J by 4 bases, with 19 bases between. DNA for the CDR3: TGTGCCAGCAGCCCGACCGTCATAGGGGTTTATAATTCACCCCTCCACTTT. It translates to CASSPTVIGVYNSPLHF.

The V gene is TRBV5-1, the J gene TRBJ2-7; 15 nucleotides line up with TRBD2. The length of the CDR3 is 15 residues. From germline, CDR1 is SGHRS and CDR2 YFSETQ. V lost 5 bases and J lost 4; bases outside the gene matches: 4. The CDR3 DNA is TGCGCCAGCAGGCCAGGACTAGCGGGAGGGTACGAGCAGTACTTC. This sequence encodes CASRPGLAGGYEQYF.